This entry lists 6 T cell receptor beta chains sequenced from one sample in a study of identical twins. TCRdb re-derived calls from the 5' RACE reads in MiXCR, one entry per CDR3 protein. The repertoire holds about 250,000 distinct CDR3 sequences, with 7.5% as singletons. These data were also reused for a study on yellow fever vaccine responses in identical twins.

Material: CD8+ T cells sorted from blood. The source is a young woman in good health.

This clonotype came up a few times. CDR3 sequence: CASSRDRETDTQYF. Written as DNA, the CDR3 is TGTGCCAGCAGCCGGGACAGGGAAACAGATACGCAGTATTTT. The chain combines TRBV5-5 with TRBJ2-3; 9 bases line up with TRBD1. CDR3 length: 14 amino acids. CDR1 SGHKS and CDR2 YYEKEE come from the germline V gene (reference sequence). V gave up 4 bases and J gave up 3 bases; unmatched junction bases: 3. The entire variable domain, with the rest obtained from reference TRBV5-5 and TRBJ2-3, is as follows: DAGVTQSPTHLIKTRGQQVTLRCSPISGHKSVSWYQQVLGQGPQFIFQYYEKEERGRGNFPDRFSARQFPNYSSELNVNALLLGDSALYLCASSRDRETDTQYFGPGTRLTVL.

This clonotype was picked up a small number of times. The chain couples TRBV4-1 to TRBJ1-1, with D unclear. Looked up from germline, CDR1 is MGHRA and CDR2 is YSYEKL. The CDR3 is 14 residues long. The V gene lost 0 bases and the J gene lost 3 bases, with 8 bases spanning the gap. CDR3 loop: CASSQERGYTEAFF. The CDR3 nucleotides are TGCGCCAGCAGCCAAGAACGGGGATACACTGAAGCTTTCTTT.

The chain carries TRBV9 and TRBJ2-7; D is perhaps TRBD1 (5 bases). The V end was cut by 0 bases, the J end by 3 bases, with 13 bases between. This CDR3 spans 15 amino acids. Germline V gene data show CDR1 as SGDLS and CDR2 as YYNGEE. CDR3: CASSVEAGPDYEQYF. In DNA form, the CDR3 reads TGTGCCAGCAGCGTAGAGGCAGGGCCCGACTACGAGCAGTACTTC.

This clonotype has a handful of counts. The chain recombines TRBV28 with TRBJ1-1; 8 bases fit TRBD1. The V and J ends lost 3 bases and 4 bases, in that order; junction bases with no gene match: 7. The CDR3 totals 15 residues. Germline values: CDR1 MDHEN, CDR2 SYDVKM. The CDR3 DNA is TGTGCCAGCAGTTTTACCAGGGGGCTGGTCACTGAAGCTTTCTTT. Translating gives CASSFTRGLVTEAFF.

This clonotype was seen only a few times. This rearrangement joins TRBV25-1 to TRBJ2-3, with 11 bases lining up with TRBD2. The CDR3 runs 14 residues. Germline CDR1 is MGHDK and CDR2 is SYGVNS. The V and J ends lost 9 bases and 4 bases, in that order; junction bases with no gene match: 6. CDR3 nucleotides: TGTGCCAGTAGCGGGAGGGTGCCCGCAGATACGCAGTATTTT. This encodes CASSGRVPADTQYF.

The table lists this clonotype with many counts. This chain uses TRBV24-1 with TRBJ2-2; 8 nucleotides match TRBD2. The V gene's germline CDR1 is KGHDR and CDR2 SFDVKD. J gave up 2 bases and V 0 bases, and 16 bases lay outside the gene matches. This CDR3 contains 21 residues. The CDR3 sequence is CATSDLTPPISGITNTGELFF. Written as DNA, the CDR3 is TGTGCCACCAGTGATTTGACCCCCCCAATTAGCGGGATAACCAACACCGGGGAGCTGTTTTTT.